What follows describes a single TCR beta chain. Antigen unknown. The source of the sample is a study of PD-1 blockade in classical Hodgkin lymphoma. Findings of the study overall: Baseline diversity was lower in partial responders and progressors than complete responders. The study found that TCR diversity rose significantly by C4D1 in CD4+ but not CD8+ cells.

Relapses following autologous stem cell transplantation were seen in all patients, with brentuximab vedotin exposure varying. Relapsed/refractory classical Hodgkin lymphoma patients had complete, partial or progressive responses. This table comes from immunoSEQ multiplex PCR, and its TCRdb copy is limited to in-frame clones, with some not included. The data show more than 50,000 clones, roughly nine tenths seen once. Sample: peripheral blood mononuclear cells (PBMCs), taken at baseline. This TCR came from a human donor with classical Hodgkin lymphoma.

The CDR3 DNA reads as TGTGCCAGCAGCTTCAACACCGATCAGCCCCAGCATTTT. Its translation: CASSFNTDQPQHF. The rearrangement uses TRBV11-2 and TRBJ1-5; D call uncertain. V shed 3 bases and J shed 5 bases, with 8 bases lying between them. CDR3 length equals 13 residues. Germline V gene sequence: CDR1 SGHAT, CDR2 FQNNGV.